A selection of T cell receptor beta chains follows, all from one sample in a study of T cell responses to AZD1222 COVID-19 vaccine. Only in-frame clones appear in the TCRdb table, and some are missing; sequencing was by immunoSEQ multiplex PCR. Altogether under 100,000 clones are present, 88% being singletons, with the ten largest covering approximately 15%. The material sequenced was peripheral blood, taken on day 0 of AZD1222 vaccination. These receptors came from an adult in good health. Each CDR3 is given with its conserved first and last residue. Fields, in order: J gene, D gene, clone size, V gene, CDR3 DNA, CDR3 protein. D genes are given only for firm matches. Some rows mark clone size as missing; the rest say once, few, many or name a class of expanded clone.

>TRBJ1-1|TRBD1|once|TRBV28
TGTGCCAGCAGTTTATCGGGGACAGGGGTTTTTGCTGAAGCTTTCTTT
CASSLSGTGVFAEAFF
>TRBJ2-7|TRBD2|few|TRBV18
TGTGCCAGCTCACCTGGACTAGCGGGAATCTACGAGCAGTACTTC
CASSPGLAGIYEQYF
>TRBJ2-7|TRBD2|.|TRBV5-1
TGCGCCAGCAGCCTCCCGGGGGGGGTCTACGAGCAGTACTTC
CASSLPGGVYEQYF
>TRBJ2-2|.|.|TRBV18
TGTGCCAGCTCACCAGGGGGCTCTGGCACCGGGGAGCTGTTTTTT
CASSPGGSGTGELFF
>TRBJ2-7|.|once|TRBV7-9
TGTGCCAGCAGCTCACTATACGAGCAGTACTTC
CASSSLYEQYF
>TRBJ1-1|TRBD1|.|TRBV11-1
TGTGCCAGCAGCTTACGACGAGACAGGGGCACTGAAGCTTTCTTT
CASSLRRDRGTEAFF
>TRBJ2-7|.|once|TRBV6-5
TGTGCCGGAGAGGGGGATCCACACGAGCAGTACTTC
CAGEGDPHEQYF
>TRBJ1-6|.|few|TRBV10-3
TGTGCCATCAGTGGAGTAGGGGGATCACCCCTCCACTTT
CAISGVGGSPLHF
>TRBJ2-7|.|.|TRBV7-2
TGTGCCAGCAGCTCCGGAAGCTCCTACGAGCAGTACTTC
CASSSGSSYEQYF
>TRBJ1-6|.|.|TRBV6-5
TGTGCCAGCAGCCCCCTTCTGGGGTCCGGTTCACCCCTCCACTTT
CASSPLLGSGSPLHF
>TRBJ2-1|TRBD2|.|TRBV3-1/TRBV3-2
TGTGCCAGCAGCCAAGATCCGCTAGCGGGAGGCAATGAGCAGTTCTTC
CASSQDPLAGGNEQFF
>TRBJ2-5|TRBD1|.|TRBV28
TGTGCCAGCAGCTCAATATTACAGGGGAATCAAGAGACCCAGTACTTC
CASSSILQGNQETQYF
>TRBJ1-2|TRBD1|.|TRBV13
TGTGCCAGCAGCCGATGGACAGGGGCCCACTCTAACTATGGCTACACCTTC
CASSRWTGAHSNYGYTF
>TRBJ2-1|.|.|TRBV15
TGTGCCACCGGGGGAGACTACTACAATGAGCAGTTCTTC
CATGGDYYNEQFF
>TRBJ1-4|TRBD1|.|TRBV7-7
TGTGCTAGCAGCCCGGGGACAGGGAAGTATGAAAAACTGTTTTTT
CASSPGTGKYEKLFF
>TRBJ2-3|TRBD2|.|TRBV28
TGTGCCAGCAGTAAACCAAATAGCGGGAGAGGCACAGATACGCAGTATTTT
CASSKPNSGRGTDTQYF
>TRBJ1-5|TRBD1|.|TRBV6-5
TGTGCCAGCAGTTACGGGACAGGGGATGGCCAGCCCCAGCATTTT
CASSYGTGDGQPQHF
>TRBJ1-3|TRBD1|.|TRBV5-8
TGTGCCAGCAGCCGTGGACAGGGTGGGAACACCATATATTTT
CASSRGQGGNTIYF
>TRBJ1-5|.|.|TRBV6-5
TGTGCCAGCGGTCTGGGGAGCAATCAGCCCCAGCATTTT
CASGLGSNQPQHF
>TRBJ2-2|TRBD2|once|TRBV5-1
TGCGCCAGCAGACCGACTAGCGGGAACACCGGGGAGCTGTTTTTT
CASRPTSGNTGELFF
>TRBJ2-1|TRBD2|once|TRBV3-1/TRBV3-2
TGTGCCAGCAGCCGAGAACTAGCGGTGAGCTCCTACAATGAGCAGTTCTTC
CASSRELAVSSYNEQFF
>TRBJ1-2|TRBD1|.|TRBV7-3
TGTGCCAGCAGCCCAGGGGACAGTCCTAACTATGGCTACACCTTC
CASSPGDSPNYGYTF
>TRBJ1-1|.|.|TRBV28
TGTGCCAGCAGTTACGGTATCCTTGGCAGGCCCGGGATGAACACTGAAGCTTTCTTT
CASSYGILGRPGMNTEAFF
>TRBJ1-1|.|few|TRBV28
TGTGCCAGCAGTTCGGCAACATATAAGCCTGAAGCTTTCTTT
CASSSATYKPEAFF
>TRBJ2-6|.|.|TRBV11-2
TGTGCCAGCAGCCCCAACCCATCCGGGGCCAACGTCCTGACTTTC
CASSPNPSGANVLTF
>TRBJ1-2|TRBD1|once|TRBV29-1
TGCAGCGTTCCTAAAGGGGGGACAGGGAAAGCCTATGGCTACACCTTC
CSVPKGGTGKAYGYTF
>TRBJ1-2|.|.|TRBV19
TGTGCCAGTAGTATATTGGACCGAGCTCCTAACTATGGCTACACCTTC
CASSILDRAPNYGYTF
>TRBJ1-1|TRBD1|.|TRBV18
TGTGCCAGCTCAGGGGGGGGACAGCGGAACACTGAAGCTTTCTTT
CASSGGGQRNTEAFF
>TRBJ2-7|TRBD1|once|TRBV6-1
TGTGCCAGCAGTGAGACAGGGTACCACGAGCAGTACTTC
CASSETGYHEQYF
>TRBJ2-7|.|few|TRBV5-1
TGCGCCAGCAGCAGTCAGGACTACTCCTACGAGCAGTACTTC
CASSSQDYSYEQYF
>TRBJ2-3|.|.|TRBV19
TGTGCCAGTAAGACCACGCTAGTGACAGATACGCAGTATTTT
CASKTTLVTDTQYF
>TRBJ2-7|.|few|TRBV2
TGTGCCAGCGCCTCGGACAGACGCGGCTACGAGCAGTACTTC
CASASDRRGYEQYF
>TRBJ2-1|.|.|TRBV18
TGTGCCAGCTCACCGCGGGACCCAACCTACACATCCTACAATGAGCAGTTCTTC
CASSPRDPTYTSYNEQFF
>TRBJ2-1|TRBD1|.|TRBV7-6
TGTGCCAGCAGCCCAATCCGGGACAGGACCCACAATGAGCAGTTCTTC
CASSPIRDRTHNEQFF
>TRBJ2-1|TRBD2|.|TRBV2
TGTGCCAGCAGTGAACTAGCGGGATTCAATGAGCAGTTCTTC
CASSELAGFNEQFF
>TRBJ2-1|TRBD1|.|TRBV11-2
TGTGCCAGCAGACGGACAGGTGACAATGAGCAGTTCTTC
CASRRTGDNEQFF
>TRBJ1-3|.|.|TRBV7-9
TGTGCCAGCAGCTTAGGAAGCTCTGGAAACACCATATATTTT
CASSLGSSGNTIYF
>TRBJ2-7|TRBD1|.|TRBV6-5
TGTGCCTGTCAGGGCGCAGGGGGACCCGAGCAGTACTTC
CACQGAGGPEQYF
>TRBJ1-2|TRBD1|.|TRBV2
TGTGCCAGCAGGCAAAACGACAGGGTGGGAGGCTACACCTTC
CASRQNDRVGGYTF
>TRBJ2-5|.|.|TRBV3-1/TRBV3-2
TGTGCCAGCAGCCAGCTACAGGGCCCCCAGTACTTC
CASSQLQGPQYF
>TRBJ1-3|.|.|TRBV12-3/TRBV12-4
TGTGCCAGCAGTTGGACAGGAAACACCATATATTTT
CASSWTGNTIYF
>TRBJ1-2|TRBD1|.|TRBV6-4
TGTGCCAGCACGACCCTAACAGGGGAGAGAAGTGGCTACACCTTC
CASTTLTGERSGYTF
>TRBJ1-6|TRBD1|.|TRBV7-2
TGTGCCAGCAGCTTCTTGGGGCAGGGGGGTTCACCCCTCCACTTT
CASSFLGQGGSPLHF
>TRBJ2-7|.|.|TRBV25-1
TGTGCCAGCAGTGAATTTTTGGGTCTCTCTTCCGAGCAGTACTTC
CASSEFLGLSSEQYF
>TRBJ2-6|.|.|TRBV5-1
TGCGCCAGCAGCCCGCTGCGCGGGGACTCTGGGGCCAACGTCCTGACTTTC
CASSPLRGDSGANVLTF
>TRBJ1-5|.|once|TRBV19
TGTGCCAGTATGGCCACCGGGAGACCCCAGCATTTT
CASMATGRPQHF
>TRBJ1-3|.|.|TRBV6-1
TGTGCCAGCAGTGAATGGGGAAACACCATATATTTT
CASSEWGNTIYF
>TRBJ2-7|TRBD2|.|TRBV5-1
TGCGCCAGCAGCCGCGCCCCCGGGACTAGCGGAAACGAGCAGTACTTC
CASSRAPGTSGNEQYF
>TRBJ1-2|.|once|TRBV19
TGTGCCAGTAGTATCTCCCAGGGCCACTATGGCTACACCTTC
CASSISQGHYGYTF
>TRBJ2-3|TRBD2|.|TRBV5-4
TGTGCCAGCAGCCTCGAAGGGCGGGGGGGAGATACGCAGTATTTT
CASSLEGRGGDTQYF
>TRBJ2-7|TRBD2|.|TRBV28
TGTGCCAGCAGCACAACGGGGGGTCCCACCTACGAGCAGTACTTC
CASSTTGGPTYEQYF
>TRBJ2-1|.|once|TRBV4-1
TGCGCCAGCAGTGTTCAAACATACAATGAGCAGTTCTTC
CASSVQTYNEQFF